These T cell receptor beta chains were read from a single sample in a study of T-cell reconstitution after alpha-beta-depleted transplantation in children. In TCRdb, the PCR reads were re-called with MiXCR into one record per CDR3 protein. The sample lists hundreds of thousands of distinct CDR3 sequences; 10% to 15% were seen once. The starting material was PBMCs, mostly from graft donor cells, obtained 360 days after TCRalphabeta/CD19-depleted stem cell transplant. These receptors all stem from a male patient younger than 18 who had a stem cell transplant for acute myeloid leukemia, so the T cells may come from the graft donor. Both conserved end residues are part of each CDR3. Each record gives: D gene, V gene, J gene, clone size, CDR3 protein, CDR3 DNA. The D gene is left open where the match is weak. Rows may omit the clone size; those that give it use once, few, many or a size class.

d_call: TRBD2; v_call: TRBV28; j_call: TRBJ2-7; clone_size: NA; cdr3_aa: CASSLKQVRTSGMPANRPFSFF; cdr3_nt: TGTGCCAGCAGTTTAAAACAGGTTAGGACTAGCGGGATGCCCGCGAACAGGCCCTTCAGCTTCTTC
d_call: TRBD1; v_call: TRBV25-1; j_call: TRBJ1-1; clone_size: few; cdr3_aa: CASSEYRDRAPEAFF; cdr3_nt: TGTGCCAGCAGTGAATATAGGGACAGGGCCCCTGAAGCTTTCTTT
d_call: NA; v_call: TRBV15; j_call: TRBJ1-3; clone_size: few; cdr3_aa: CATSKQQGARNTIYF; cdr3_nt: TGTGCCACCAGCAAACAACAGGGAGCTAGAAACACCATATATTTT
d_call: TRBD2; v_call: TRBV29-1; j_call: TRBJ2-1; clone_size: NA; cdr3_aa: CSAPRLAGYNEQFF; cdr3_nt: TGCAGCGCCCCACGTCTAGCGGGATACAATGAGCAGTTCTTC
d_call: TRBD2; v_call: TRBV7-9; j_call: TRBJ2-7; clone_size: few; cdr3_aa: CASTEAGLTTYEQYF; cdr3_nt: TGTGCCAGCACTGAAGCGGGATTAACAACCTACGAGCAGTACTTC
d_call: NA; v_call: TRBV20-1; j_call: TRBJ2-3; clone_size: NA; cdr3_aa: CSARALGRGGTDTQYF; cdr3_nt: TGCAGTGCTAGAGCCCTCGGGAGAGGGGGCACAGATACGCAGTATTTT
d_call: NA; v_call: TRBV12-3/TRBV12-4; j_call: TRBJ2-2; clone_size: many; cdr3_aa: CASSFSGTLNTGELFF; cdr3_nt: TGTGCCAGCAGTTTCTCCGGGACACTGAACACCGGGGAGCTGTTTTTT
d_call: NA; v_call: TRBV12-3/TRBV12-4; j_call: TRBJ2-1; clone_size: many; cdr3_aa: CASSIGVGSSYNEQFF; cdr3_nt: TGTGCCAGCAGCATAGGGGTGGGTAGCTCCTACAATGAGCAGTTCTTC
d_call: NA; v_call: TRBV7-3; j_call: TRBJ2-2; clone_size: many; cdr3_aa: CASSLRSYEALFF; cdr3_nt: TGTGCCAGCAGCTTAAGGTCGTATGAGGCGCTGTTTTTT
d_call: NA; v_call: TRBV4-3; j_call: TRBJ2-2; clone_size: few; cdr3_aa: CASSQDRGDTGELFF; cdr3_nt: TGCGCCAGCAGCCAAGATCGAGGGGACACCGGGGAGCTGTTTTTT
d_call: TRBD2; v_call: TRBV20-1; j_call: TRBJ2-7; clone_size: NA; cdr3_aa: CKTGTSLDEQYF; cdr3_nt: TGCAAGACCGGGACTAGCTTGGACGAGCAGTACTTC
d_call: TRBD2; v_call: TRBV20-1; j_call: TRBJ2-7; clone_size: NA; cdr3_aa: CSARSLAGAPYEQYF; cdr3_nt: TGCAGTGCTAGGTCCCTAGCGGGAGCCCCCTACGAGCAGTACTTC
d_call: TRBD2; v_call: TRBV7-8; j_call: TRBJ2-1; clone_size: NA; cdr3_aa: CASSLTRLANSYNEQFF; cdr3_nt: TGTGCCAGCAGCTTAACCAGACTAGCGAACTCCTACAATGAGCAGTTCTTC
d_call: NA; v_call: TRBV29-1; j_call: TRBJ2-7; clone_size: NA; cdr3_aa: CSVGLGPYGYEQYF; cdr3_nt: TGCAGCGTTGGGCTCGGGCCCTACGGGTACGAGCAGTACTTC
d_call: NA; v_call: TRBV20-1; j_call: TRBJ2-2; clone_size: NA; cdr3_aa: CSAVVSGELFF; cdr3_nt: TGCAGTGCCGTAGTATCCGGGGAGCTGTTTTTT
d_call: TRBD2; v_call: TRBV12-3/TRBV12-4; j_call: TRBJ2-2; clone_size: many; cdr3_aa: CASSLGTRPNTGELFF; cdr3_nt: TGTGCCAGCAGTTTAGGGACTAGACCTAACACCGGGGAGCTGTTTTTT
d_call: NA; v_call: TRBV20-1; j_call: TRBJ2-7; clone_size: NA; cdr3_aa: CSARGGGTGNYEQYF; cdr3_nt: TGCAGTGCTAGGGGGGGCGGAACAGGAAACTACGAGCAGTACTTC
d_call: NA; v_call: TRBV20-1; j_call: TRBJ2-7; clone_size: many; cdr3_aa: CSARDQDLRSYEQYF; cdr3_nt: TGCAGTGCTAGAGATCAGGACCTACGCTCCTACGAGCAGTACTTC
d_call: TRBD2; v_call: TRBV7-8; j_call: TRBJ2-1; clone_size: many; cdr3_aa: CASSFLAGGPNEQFF; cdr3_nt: TGTGCCAGCAGCTTCCTAGCGGGAGGGCCGAATGAGCAGTTCTTC
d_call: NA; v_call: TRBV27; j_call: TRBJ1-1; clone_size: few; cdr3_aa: CASGGTGLNTEAFF; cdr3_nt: TGTGCCAGCGGGGGGACGGGATTGAACACTGAAGCTTTCTTT
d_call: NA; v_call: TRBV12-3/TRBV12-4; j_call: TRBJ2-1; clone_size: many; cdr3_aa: CASSLEGKNNEQFF; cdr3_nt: TGTGCCAGCAGTTTGGAGGGGAAGAACAATGAGCAGTTCTTC
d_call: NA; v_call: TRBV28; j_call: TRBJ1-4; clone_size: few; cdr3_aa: CASSSLPPTDEKLFF; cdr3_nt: TGTGCCAGCAGTTCCTTACCGCCGACGGATGAAAAACTGTTTTTT
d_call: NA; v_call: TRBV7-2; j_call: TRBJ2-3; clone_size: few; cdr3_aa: CASSATGGAQYF; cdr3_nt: TGTGCCAGCAGCGCAACTGGGGGTGCGCAGTATTTT
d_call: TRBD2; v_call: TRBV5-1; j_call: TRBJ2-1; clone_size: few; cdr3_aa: CASSPRLAGGPRDEQFF; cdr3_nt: TGCGCCAGCAGCCCCCGACTAGCGGGAGGGCCCCGCGATGAGCAGTTCTTC